Listed here is a single T cell receptor (beta chain). No antigen is known for it. Base quality data are lacking; no much larger clone is found one base away. Each collaborating institution followed its own protocols to collect whole blood in K2EDTA tubes. For TCRbeta analysis, collaborator samples were shipped as frozen whole blood, as isolated PBMCs, or as DNA extracted from either sample type. The sample is drawn from a study of blood T cell repertoires in COVID-19 (dated by TCRdb to the early 2020s). Regarding the study in general: Collaborator samples came from the United States, Italy and Spain and covered acute and convalescent phases of COVID-19. The material from the prospective study consisted of cDNA or gDNA derived from T cells, B-cell-depleted T cells, or PBMCs. Subjects who had been exposed to COVID-19, were actively infected with it, or had recovered from it provided the deeply sampled blood TCRbeta repertoires that made up the dataset. The repertoires were released in a freely available public database meant as a resource for research on the immune response to SARS-CoV-2. The samples were drawn from two sources: the first 160 participants of the ongoing ImmuneRACE study, and fewer than 1,500 subjects contributed by 6 global collaborators. Sample metadata almost always included a de-identified subject ID, COVID-19 status, age in years and sex. HLA class I and class II types, where available, came from metadata supplied by the sample provider rather than from assay-based typing. Study-wide findings and limitations: The amount of clinical and demographic metadata varied by source and participant and was provided uncurated.

A distance of 14 bases separates the germline ends of V and J, which lose 4 bases and 4 bases respectively. Per the germline V gene, MGHRA is the CDR1 and YSYEKL is the CDR2. Inclusive of the bounding cysteine and phenylalanine, the CDR3 is 15 residues long. Here the CDR3 DNA is all that survives: 45 bases in frame from base 1. TCRbeta CDR3 regions were amplified from genomic DNA using the immunoSEQ Assay, a bias-controlled multiplex PCR. As for the original processing: Within the assay, amplification of reference gene primers was used to estimate how many nucleated cells each sample contained. To quantify the absolute abundance of each unique TCRbeta CDR3 rearrangement, sequence reads were collapsed and filtered. Productive Simpson clonality was computed per sample as the square root of Simpson's diversity index over productive rearrangements. In TCRdb, the immuneACCESS table is reduced to in-frame sequences with V and J assigned. These tables do not hold every clone; where another copy was compared, an unresolved V gene accounts for under half, and the others remain unexplained. The D gene and trimming were derived from the DNA, and the V and J assignments and clone size from that table. The sample table holds roughly 280,000 clones, of which 70% to 90% were seen once. The ten largest account for roughly 1.8% of the sample.

This TCR was sampled from a man aged 25 to 40 with active or convalescent COVID-19. Sequenced input: peripheral blood. The chain uses TRBV4-1 and TRBJ1-5; 6 matching bases give a weak D call of TRBD1. The nucleotide sequence reads TGCGCCAGCAGCCGGCGACAGGTAGCAAATCAGCCCCAGCATTTT. Translation gives CASSRRQVANQPQHF.